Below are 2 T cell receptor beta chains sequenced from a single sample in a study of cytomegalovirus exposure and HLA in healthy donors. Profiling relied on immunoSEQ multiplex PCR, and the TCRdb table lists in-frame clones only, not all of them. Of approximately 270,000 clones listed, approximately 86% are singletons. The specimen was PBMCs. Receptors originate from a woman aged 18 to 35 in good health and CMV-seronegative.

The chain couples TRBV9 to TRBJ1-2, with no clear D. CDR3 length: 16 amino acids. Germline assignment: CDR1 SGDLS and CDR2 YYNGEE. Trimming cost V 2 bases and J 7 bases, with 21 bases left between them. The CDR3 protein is CASSVNPRLPGRGYTF. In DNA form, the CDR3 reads TGTGCCAGCAGCGTTAATCCGAGGTTGCCGGGTCGTGGCTACACCTTC.

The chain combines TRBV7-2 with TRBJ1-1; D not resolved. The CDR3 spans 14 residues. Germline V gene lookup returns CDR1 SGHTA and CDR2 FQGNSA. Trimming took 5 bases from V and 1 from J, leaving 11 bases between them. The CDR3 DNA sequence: TGTGCCAGCAGCCCAACCCGGGGGAACACTGAAGCTTTCTTT. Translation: CASSPTRGNTEAFF.